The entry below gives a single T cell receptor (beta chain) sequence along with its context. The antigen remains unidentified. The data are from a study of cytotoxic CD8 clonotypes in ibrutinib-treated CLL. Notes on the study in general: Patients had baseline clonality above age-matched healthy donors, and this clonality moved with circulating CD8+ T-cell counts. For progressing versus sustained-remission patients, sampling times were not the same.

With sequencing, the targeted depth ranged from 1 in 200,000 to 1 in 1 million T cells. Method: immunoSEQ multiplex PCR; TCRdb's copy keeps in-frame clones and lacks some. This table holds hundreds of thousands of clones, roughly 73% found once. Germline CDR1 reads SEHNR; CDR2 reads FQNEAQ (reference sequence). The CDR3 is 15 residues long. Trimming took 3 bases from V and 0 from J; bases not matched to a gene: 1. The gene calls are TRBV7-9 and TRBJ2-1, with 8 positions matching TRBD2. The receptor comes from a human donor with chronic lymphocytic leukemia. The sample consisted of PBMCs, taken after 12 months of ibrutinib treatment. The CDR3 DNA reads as TGTGCCAGCAGCTTGGGGACTAGCTCCTACAATGAGCAGTTCTTC. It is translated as CASSLGTSSYNEQFF.